Following are 18 T cell receptor beta chains from one sample sequenced in a study of shared clonotypes between healthy human individuals. Method: immunoSEQ multiplex PCR; TCRdb's copy keeps in-frame clones and lacks some. The data show some 900,000 clones, 76% seen once. The specimen sequenced was memory CD4+ T cells sorted from blood. The subset denotes: CD45RA-negative fraction. These receptors were taken from a man aged 18 to 29 in good health.

V gene TRBV7-9 combines with J gene TRBJ1-1; D remains unclear. The V gene's germline CDR1 is SEHNR and CDR2 FQNEAQ (reference sequence). V dropped 5 bases and J dropped 4 bases, with 17 bases sitting between them. The CDR3 spans 15 residues. This CDR3 is CASSKGALTATEAFF. The CDR3 nucleotides are TGTGCCAGCAGCAAGGGAGCCCTGACCGCCACTGAAGCTTTCTTT.

This clone was observed a few times. V is TRBV30 and J is TRBJ1-5; the D gene is possibly TRBD1 (5 bases). V lost 0 bases, J lost 2 bases, and 11 bases lay in between. Germline CDR1 and CDR2: GTSNPN and SVGIG (reference sequence). CDR3 length: 15 amino acids. CDR3 sequence: CAWSVKQVRNQPQHF. The CDR3 DNA follows: TGTGCCTGGAGTGTAAAACAGGTACGCAATCAGCCCCAGCATTTT.

This clone showed up just a few times. V is TRBV29-1 and J is TRBJ1-1; TRBD1 is a possible D gene (5 bases). V gave up 7 bases and J gave up 1 base, with 13 bases separating them. This CDR3 comprises 13 residues. In germline, CDR1 is SQVTM, CDR2 ANQGSEA. In DNA form, the CDR3 reads TGCAGCGGTACACAGGTAACGAACACTGAAGCTTTCTTT. This codes for CSGTQVTNTEAFF.

J is TRBJ2-3 and V is TRBV27, with D perhaps matching TRBD2 (5 bases). This CDR3 comprises 14 residues. V was trimmed by 5 bases and J by 2 bases, leaving 11 bases between them. Germline CDR1 and CDR2: MNHEY and SMNVEV (reference sequence). The CDR3 reads CASSPTRTTDTQYF. The CDR3 nucleotides are TGTGCCAGCAGTCCAACTAGGACCACAGATACGCAGTATTTT.

This chain connects TRBV2 to TRBJ2-5; 10 bases match TRBD2. Germline V CDR1 and CDR2: SNHLY, FYNNEI. J lost 5 bases, V lost 6 bases, and 9 bases had no gene match. This CDR3 comprises 15 residues. Here the CDR3 reads CASSRGLAEQETQYF. The CDR3 region has the DNA TGTGCCAGCAGCCGAGGACTAGCGGAGCAGGAGACCCAGTACTTC. Together with reference TRBV2 and TRBJ2-5, the CDR3 gives the full variable domain: EPEVTQTPSHQVTQMGQEVILRCVPISNHLYFYWYRQILGQKVEFLVSFYNNEISEKSEIFDDQFSVERPDGSNFTLKIRSTKLEDSAMYFCASSRGLAEQETQYFGPGTRLLVL.

In this sample, this clone turned up a few times. This rearrangement joins TRBV29-1 to TRBJ1-1; D gene ambiguous. V was cut by 7 bases and J by 1 base, with 10 bases left in between. CDR1 SQVTM and CDR2 ANQGSEA come from the germline V gene. This CDR3 is built from 12 residues. The CDR3 DNA sequence: TGCAGCGCCACGCCCTGGAACACTGAAGCTTTCTTT. This gives the protein CSATPWNTEAFF.

The chain uses TRBV6-1 and TRBJ2-1; weak D call: TRBD1 (5 bases). Per the germline V gene, CDR1 is MNHNS and CDR2 is SASEGT. Trimming left V 5 bases short and J 7 bases short, with 12 bases between. The CDR3 contains 13 residues. The CDR3 protein is CASSPQGRNEQFF. The DNA of the CDR3 is TGTGCCAGCAGTCCCCAGGGAAGGAATGAGCAGTTCTTC.

This clone was seen just once. The V call is TRBV7-5, the J call TRBJ1-4. TRBV7-5 is labeled a pseudogene. The CDR3 loop spans 18 amino acids. In DNA, the CDR3 is TGTGCCAGAAGCTTAGATCTTGGAGGGGCTGCAACTAATGAAAAACTGTTTTTT. It codes for CARSLDLGGAATNEKLFF.

The V call is TRBV28, the J call TRBJ2-4, with a possible D match to TRBD1 (6 bases). This CDR3 spans 15 amino acids. Trimming stripped 5 bases from V and 1 base from J, with 12 bases between. Germline assignment: CDR1 MDHEN and CDR2 SYDVKM. CDR3: CASSGYRVAKNIQYF. The CDR3 DNA reads as TGTGCCAGCAGTGGTTACAGGGTTGCCAAAAACATTCAGTACTTC.

This clone came up a few times. The rearrangement joins TRBV7-3 to TRBJ1-2; TRBD1 matches 11 bases. Germline lookup yields CDR1 SGHTA and CDR2 FQGTGA. This CDR3 spans 16 amino acids. With V trimmed by 5 bases and J by 6 bases, 11 bases remained unmatched. The CDR3 is CASSRTGGAGLDGYTF. The CDR3 nucleotides read TGTGCCAGCAGCCGGACAGGGGGCGCAGGGTTGGATGGCTACACCTTC.

The chain employs TRBV10-1 and TRBJ2-3; tentatively, D is TRBD1 (6 bases). The CDR3 is 17 residues long. Germline CDR1 reads WNHNN; CDR2 reads SYGVQD (reference sequence). Trimming removed 0 bases from V and 6 bases from J, with 19 bases in between. The CDR3 nucleotides are TGCGCCAGCAGTGAGTCAAGGGCAGGGGCGATGGGCGATACGCAGTATTTT. Amino acid sequence: CASSESRAGAMGDTQYF.

To note about this clone: Germline is not matched at one junction end, which may reflect a read error. J is TRBJ2-3 and V is TRBV7-7; D possibly matches TRBD1 or TRBD2 (5 bases each). The CDR3 extends over 13 amino acids. Germline V gene data show CDR1 as SSHAT and CDR2 as FNYEAQ (reference sequence). The CDR3 loop reads CASSSGRTDTQYF. DNA for the CDR3: TGTGCTAGCAGCTCGGGGCGCACAGATACGCAGTATTTT.

The rearrangement links TRBV18 to TRBJ2-3; D unresolved. Germline V CDR1 and CDR2: KGHSH, LQKENI. The CDR3 is made up of 13 amino acids. V was shortened by 6 bases and J by 7 bases, with 14 bases between the two germline ends. CDR3 in DNA: TGTGCCAGCTCCCCCCCTGGGATTCATACGCAGTATTTT. This sequence encodes CASSPPGIHTQYF.

A few counts support this clone. CDR3 residues: CAISESGGQGKETQYF. The CDR3 DNA follows: TGTGCCATCAGTGAGTCTGGGGGACAGGGAAAGGAGACCCAGTACTTC. The gene calls are TRBV10-3 and TRBJ2-5, with 9 positions matching TRBD1. The germline V gene encodes CDR1 ENHRY and CDR2 SYGVKD. V trimming: 0 bases; J trimming: 5 bases; junction bases outside the gene matches: 7. This CDR3 comprises 16 residues.

This clone has only one observation. The genes are TRBV14 and TRBJ1-2; D may be TRBD1 (6 bases). Trimming cost V 4 bases and J 3 bases, with 9 bases left between them. The CDR3 contains 13 residues. Germline values: CDR1 SGHDN, CDR2 FVKESK. CDR3 DNA: TGTGCCAGCAGCCCGGACAGATACTATGGCTACACCTTC. Amino acid sequence: CASSPDRYYGYTF.

This sequence joins TRBV28 and TRBJ1-1; D is unresolved. The V gene's germline CDR1 is MDHEN and CDR2 SYDVKM. The CDR3 runs to 15 residues. V was pared by 5 bases and J by 6 bases, with 19 bases between. The CDR3 DNA reads as TGTGCCAGCAGTGCCCCCGTTTCCGGGAGCGCTGAAGCTTTCTTT. Protein: CASSAPVSGSAEAFF.

The rearrangement links TRBV25-1 to TRBJ2-3; the D is unclear. The CDR3 sequence is 13 residues long. From germline, CDR1 is MGHDK and CDR2 SYGVNS. Deletions cut 5 bases from V and 6 bases from J, with 12 bases between. In DNA form, the CDR3 reads TGTGCCAGCAGTTACCCGGTGGGGGATACGCAGTATTTT. Translating gives CASSYPVGDTQYF. Looking up the rest from reference TRBV25-1 and TRBJ2-3 gives the full variable domain: EADIYQTPRYLVIGTGKKITLECSQTMGHDKMYWYQQDPGMELHLIHYSYGVNSTEKGDLSSESTVSRIRTEHFPLTLESARPSHTSQYLCASSYPVGDTQYFGPGTRLTVL.

The chain combines TRBV15 with TRBJ2-1; a weak D match, TRBD1 (6 bases). The CDR3 is 14 amino acids. The germline CDR1 and CDR2 sequences are LNHNV and YYDKDF (reference sequence). Trimming shortened V by 5 bases and J by 4 bases, and 12 bases separated the two germline ends. This CDR3 is CATSVGTRYNEQFF. CDR3 bases: TGTGCCACCAGCGTAGGGACACGGTACAATGAGCAGTTCTTC.